The sample holds many counts of the clone carrying this TCR beta chain. Its antigen remains unidentified. The CDR3 spans 12 residues. Per germline, CDR1 DFQATT and CDR2 SNEGSKA (reference sequence). V was shortened by 0 bases and J by 7 bases, with 6 bases between the two germline ends. Findings and caveats of the study: Tumor Tregs overlapped most with tumor, then blood, naive CD4+ cells.

Purified naive CD4+ T cells were depleted of CD25+ Tregs. Full-length variable regions came from constant-region reverse primers plus semi-nested Nested Universal Primer A PCR. Each CDR3 protein gets one entry after TCRdb re-called the 5' RACE reads with MiXCR. Among roughly 50,000 distinct CDR3 sequences, approximately 23% were seen once, and the ten largest hold around 3%. The sequenced material came from tumor-infiltrating naive CD4+ T cells sorted from the breast tumor. Subset meaning: naive CD4+ T cells, CD4+CD45RA+CD25-. The chain links TRBV20-1 to TRBJ2-2; D is unresolved. The receptor's source is a female donor with breast cancer. The CDR3 coding sequence is TGCAGTGCTAGAGAAGGTGGCGGGGAGCTGTTTTTT. Protein: CSAREGGGELFF.